The 30 T cell receptor beta chains given below trace back to one sample, sequenced in a study of human T cells and chemical hapten exposure. TCRdb passed the RACE reads through MiXCR, listing each CDR3 protein once. The repertoire holds approximately 100,000 distinct CDR3 sequences, with roughly a tenth as singletons. The time point: patch test 2, 6 weeks after DPC sensitization. The treatment here: therapeutic diphenylcyclopropenone sensitization with weekly scalp DPC. Sequenced here: whole blood, sampled in connection with sensitization to the hapten diphenylcyclopropenone (DPC). These TCRs come from a woman aged 40 to 50 with alopecia areata. Some clones in this sample may be carry-over from other donors' samples.

This clonotype came up many times. V usage is TRBV6-6 and J usage is TRBJ1-5; D unclear. Per the germline V gene, CDR1 is MNHNY and CDR2 is SVGAGI (reference sequence). Between the trimmed V and J ends, which lost 2 bases and 0 bases, there was a span of 11 bases. CDR3 size: 16 residues. The CDR3 bases are TGTGCCAGCAGTTACCCCTCAGGTTATAGCAATCAGCCCCAGCATTTT. Translating it yields CASSYPSGYSNQPQHF.

The rearrangement joins TRBV5-4 to TRBJ2-7, with 10 bases that match TRBD1. Germline CDR1 reads SGHNT; CDR2 reads YYREEE (reference sequence). This CDR3 has 14 residues. J gave up 2 bases and V 4 bases, and 3 bases lay outside the gene matches. This CDR3 is CASSVGQGAYEQYF. In DNA form, the CDR3 reads TGTGCCAGCAGCGTAGGACAGGGGGCCTACGAGCAGTACTTC.

The rearrangement links TRBV15 to TRBJ2-2; D perhaps matches TRBD2 (7 bases). This CDR3 contains 18 residues. V lost 1 base to trimming and J lost 3 bases, with 18 bases between them. Germline-derived CDR1 and CDR2 are LNHNV and YYDKDF (reference sequence). For the CDR3, the DNA is TGTGCCACCAGCAGAGGGGACTATGGGGGGCCCGACACCGGGGAGCTGTTTTTT. Amino acids: CATSRGDYGGPDTGELFF.

This clonotype was picked up a small number of times. V is TRBV28 and J is TRBJ1-5; TRBD1 agrees at 8 bases. The CDR3 length is 14 residues. V shed 7 bases, J shed 6 bases, and the junction held 8 bases outside the gene matches. Germline V gene sequence: CDR1 MDHEN, CDR2 SYDVKM. The CDR3 spells CASTPGGTSQPQHF. CDR3 sequence (DNA): TGTGCCAGCACTCCAGGGGGCACAAGTCAGCCCCAGCATTTT.

Regarding this clonotype: A read error is possible here, since a much larger clone lies one base away. The chain carries TRBV7-2 and TRBJ2-5, with D maybe TRBD2 (7 bases). The CDR3 runs 13 residues. Germline V gives CDR1 SGHTA, CDR2 FQGNSA. The CDR3 loop is CASSSGGAGTRYF. The CDR3 DNA reads TGTGCCAGCAGCTCTGGGGGGGCTGGGACCCGGTACTTC.

This clonotype came up many times. This chain joins TRBV28 and TRBJ2-7, with D possibly being TRBD1 (7 bases). The germline gives CDR1 MDHEN, CDR2 SYDVKM. This CDR3 is built from 14 residues. V was trimmed by 5 bases and J by 7 bases, leaving 18 bases between them. The CDR3 DNA follows: TGTGCCAGCAGTCCCGGACAGGCGGGGTGGGAGCAGTACTTC. This translates into CASSPGQAGWEQYF.

This chain's CDR3 is CASSPPPDRAGQPQHF. DNA for the CDR3: TGTGCCAGCAGCCCACCCCCTGACAGGGCCGGTCAGCCCCAGCATTTT. This chain connects TRBV3-1 to TRBJ1-5; 7 nucleotides match TRBD1. This CDR3 contains 16 residues. V shed 4 bases and J 6 bases; nucleotides not matched to a gene: 12. Germline CDR1 and CDR2: LGHDT and YNNKEL (reference sequence).

V gene TRBV2 combines with J gene TRBJ2-1, with D hard to call. V lost 6 bases to trimming and J lost 4 bases, with 4 bases between them. The CDR3 loop spans 11 amino acids. Germline CDR1 and CDR2: SNHLY and FYNNEI. CDR3 sequence (DNA): TGTGCCAGCAGCGCTTACAATGAGCAGTTCTTC. This encodes CASSAYNEQFF.

This chain uses TRBV19 with TRBJ1-2, with D possibly being TRBD1 (5 bases). V gave up 5 bases and J gave up 5 bases, with 12 bases separating them. The germline V gene encodes CDR1 LNHDA and CDR2 SQIVND (reference sequence). The CDR3 is 13 amino acids. The CDR3 nucleotides read TGTGCCAGTAGTCCGACAGCACCGTATGGCTACACCTTC. Translated, it gives CASSPTAPYGYTF. The entire variable domain, with the rest obtained from reference TRBV19 and TRBJ1-2, is as follows: DGGITQSPKYLFRKEGQNVTLSCEQNLNHDAMYWYRQDPGQGLRLIYYSQIVNDFQKGDIAEGYSVSREKKESFPLTVTSAQKNPTAFYLCASSPTAPYGYTFGSGTRLTVV.

This clonotype was counted between two and nine times. The chain carries TRBV5-4 and TRBJ1-3; tentatively, D is TRBD1 (5 bases). The CDR3 runs to 17 residues. CDR1 SGHNT and CDR2 YYREEE come from the germline V gene (reference sequence). Trimming pared 4 bases from V and 1 base from J, leaving 18 bases between. The CDR3, as DNA: TGTGCCAGCAGCGCCGGGGGTTCCTGGTTTTCTGGAAACACCATATATTTT. The encoded protein is CASSAGGSWFSGNTIYF.

The sample holds many counts of this clonotype. The V call is TRBV12-3 or TRBV12-4, the J call TRBJ1-5; no firm D call. CDR3 length: 15 residues. The V end lost 6 bases, the J end lost 1 base, and 13 bases lay between the germline ends. The DNA for the CDR3 is TGTGCCAGCAGAGACGGACGGGAAAGCAATCAGCCCCAGCATTTT. Translated, it gives CASRDGRESNQPQHF.

This clonotype was detected only a few times. This chain joins TRBV29-1 and TRBJ2-7; D ambiguous. CDR1 is SQVTM, CDR2 ANQGSEA, per germline. The CDR3 is made up of 14 amino acids. Trimming took off 4 bases at V and 0 bases at J, with 13 bases between the two ends. The CDR3 is CSVAPTLSSYEQYF. CDR3 DNA sequence: TGCAGCGTTGCCCCTACGCTTAGCTCCTACGAGCAGTACTTC.

A few counts support this clonotype. V and J are TRBV28 and TRBJ1-6; D unresolved. With 6 bases removed from V and 3 bases from J, the gap between germline ends came to 18 bases. Germline V lookup: CDR1 MDHEN, CDR2 SYDVKM. The CDR3 covers 17 residues. CDR3 coding DNA: TGTGCCAGCAGCCCCCCCGGGATTCCCGTCTATAATTCACCCCTCCACTTT. This codes for CASSPPGIPVYNSPLHF.

This clonotype was observed at least ten times. This chain joins TRBV7-2 and TRBJ2-2; D gene unclear. Germline values: CDR1 SGHTA, CDR2 FQGNSA. CDR3 length: 13 residues. V dropped 5 bases and J dropped 6 bases, with 10 bases sitting between them. The CDR3 region is CASSTPEAGELFF. The CDR3 DNA reads TGTGCCAGCAGCACCCCAGAAGCCGGGGAGCTGTTTTTT.

This clonotype was seen a handful of times. The rearrangement uses TRBV6-1 and TRBJ2-7, with 7 positions matching TRBD1. The CDR3 sequence is 12 residues long. Germline V gene data show CDR1 as MNHNS and CDR2 as SASEGT. CDR3 protein: CANGGQSYEQYF. The DNA of the CDR3 is TGTGCAAATGGGGGACAGAGCTACGAGCAGTACTTC.

The sample holds many counts of this clonotype. The V and J genes are TRBV6-5 and TRBJ2-3, with D hard to call. The CDR3 runs 13 residues. CDR1 is MNHEY and CDR2 is SVGAGI in the germline V gene. Trimming cost V 4 bases and J 7 bases, with 12 bases left between them. As DNA, the CDR3 is TGTGCCAGCAGTTTCACGACCGGCAATACGCAGTATTTT. Its protein is CASSFTTGNTQYF.

Many counts were recorded for this clonotype. V gene TRBV28 combines with J gene TRBJ1-1; a weak D match, TRBD1 (5 bases). CDR1 MDHEN and CDR2 SYDVKM come from the germline V gene. V dropped 4 bases and J dropped 1 base, with 10 bases sitting between them. CDR3 length equals 14 residues. In DNA, the CDR3 is TGTGCCAGCAGTTCAAATGGACAGAACACTGAAGCTTTCTTT. Translating it yields CASSSNGQNTEAFF. Complete variable domain (other parts from reference TRBV28 and TRBJ1-1): DVKVTQSSRYLVKRTGEKVFLECVQDMDHENMFWYRQDPGLGLRLIYFSYDVKMKEKGDIPEGYSVSREKKERFSLILESASTNQTSMYLCASSSNGQNTEAFFGQGTRLTVV.

This clonotype was recorded at least ten times. The chain combines TRBV20-1 with TRBJ2-5, with 7 bases identical to TRBD2. The CDR3 totals 11 residues. With 6 bases clipped from V and 3 bases from J, the junction kept 1 base outside the gene matches. Germline CDR1 reads DFQATT; CDR2 reads SNEGSKA (reference sequence). The CDR3 DNA sequence: TGCAGTGCGGGGGGGGAAGAGACCCAGTACTTC. Its protein product is CSAGGEETQYF.

This clonotype was counted many times. The chain links TRBV5-1 to TRBJ2-2; D not resolved. Germline V gene data show CDR1 as SGHRS and CDR2 as YFSETQ. The CDR3 runs to 15 residues. V lost 0 bases and J 4 bases, leaving 10 bases between the germline ends. CDR3 residues: CASSLGTSLTGELFF. The CDR3 coding sequence is TGCGCCAGCAGCTTGGGGACCTCCCTCACCGGGGAGCTGTTTTTT.

This clonotype was recorded many times. V gene TRBV7-9 combines with J gene TRBJ2-7; 9 bases match TRBD1. Germline V gene lookup returns CDR1 SEHNR and CDR2 FQNEAQ (reference sequence). V lost 1 base and J lost 0; bases outside the gene matches: 10. This CDR3 spans 18 amino acids. For the CDR3, the DNA is TGTGCCAGCAGCTTAGGACAGGGGGGCGGTATTCCCTCCTACGAGCAGTACTTC. Protein: CASSLGQGGGIPSYEQYF.

This sequence joins TRBV7-2 and TRBJ2-5, with D perhaps TRBD1 or TRBD2 (5 bases each). This CDR3 contains 14 residues. Germline values: CDR1 SGHTA, CDR2 FQGNSA. Between the trimmed V and J ends, which lost 7 bases and 3 bases, there was a span of 15 bases. The CDR3 region has the DNA TGTGCCAGCACCGAGGGTACCAGGGAAGAGACCCAGTACTTC. Amino acid sequence: CASTEGTREETQYF.

This clonotype was counted many times. The chain links TRBV12-5 to TRBJ1-5; no definite D call. Per germline, CDR1 LGHNT and CDR2 FRNRAP. The CDR3 totals 16 residues. Trimming cost V 0 bases and J 5 bases, with 14 bases left between them. Written as DNA, the CDR3 is TGTGCTAGTGGTTTGGTACTTGGGGTATGGGATCAGCCCCAGCATTTT. Amino acids: CASGLVLGVWDQPQHF. Complete variable domain (other parts from reference TRBV12-5 and TRBJ1-5): DARVTQTPRHKVTEMGQEVTMRCQPILGHNTVFWYRQTMMQGLELLAYFRNRAPLDDSGMPKDRFSAEMPDATLATLKIQPSEPRDSAVYFCASGLVLGVWDQPQHFGDGTRLSIL.

This clonotype was seen at least ten times. The V gene is TRBV11-1, the J gene TRBJ2-2; 8 bases are shared with TRBD2. V was pared by 5 bases and J by 6 bases, with 11 bases of the junction left unmatched. Germline assignment: CDR1 SGHAT and CDR2 FQDESV (reference sequence). The CDR3 length is 16 residues. The CDR3 spells CASSHGGLAFSGELFF. DNA of the CDR3: TGTGCCAGCAGCCACGGAGGACTAGCATTTTCCGGGGAGCTGTTTTTT.

The rearrangement links TRBV6-2 or TRBV6-3 to TRBJ2-7, with D unclear. Trimming stripped 5 bases from V and 7 bases from J, with 12 bases between. This CDR3 comprises 12 residues. The V gene's germline CDR1 is MNHEY and CDR2 SVGEGT. CDR3 nucleotides: TGTGCCAGCAGTCTGACACCGCGGGAGCAGTACTTC. It codes for CASSLTPREQYF.

This clonotype was detected only a few times. The chain is built from TRBV10-3 and TRBJ1-5, with D hard to call. The germline V gene encodes CDR1 ENHRY and CDR2 SYGVKD. V lost 0 bases and J lost 5, with 5 bases in between. The CDR3 runs 13 residues. This CDR3 is CAISESVYQPQHF. CDR3 DNA: TGTGCCATCAGTGAGTCGGTTTATCAGCCCCAGCATTTT.

This clonotype was recorded many times. The gene calls are TRBV5-1 and TRBJ2-6, with D unclear. CDR1 SGHRS and CDR2 YFSETQ come from the germline V gene. V was clipped by 1 base and J by 0 bases, with 5 bases between them. The CDR3 loop spans 15 amino acids. The CDR3 DNA follows: TGCGCCAGCAGCTTGTACGGCTCTGGGGCCAACGTCCTGACTTTC. It yields the protein CASSLYGSGANVLTF. The full variable domain, rest sourced from reference TRBV5-1 and TRBJ2-6, is KAGVTQTPRYLIKTRGQQVTLSCSPISGHRSVSWYQQTPGQGLQFLFEYFSETQRNKGNFPGRFSGRQFSNSRSEMNVSTLELGDSALYLCASSLYGSGANVLTFGAGSRLTVL.

The chain recombines TRBV4-1 with TRBJ1-6; a possible D gene is TRBD1 (5 bases). V gave up 4 bases and J gave up 10 bases, with 23 bases separating them. Germline V gene lookup returns CDR1 MGHRA and CDR2 YSYEKL. This CDR3 contains 17 residues. This CDR3 is CASSRAVSGRMESPLHF. DNA of the CDR3: TGCGCCAGCAGCCGGGCCGTGTCAGGGAGAATGGAGTCACCCCTCCACTTT.

The CDR3 sequence is CASSQRLAGTTDTQYF. CDR3 DNA: TGCGCCAGCAGCCAACGACTAGCGGGGACCACAGATACGCAGTATTTT. The chain links TRBV4-3 to TRBJ2-3; 11 bases match TRBD2. The CDR3 is 16 amino acids. The germline gives CDR1 LGHNA, CDR2 YSLEER. The V segment lost 2 bases and the J segment 2 bases; nucleotides outside the gene matches: 3.

The table lists this clonotype with a few counts. The gene calls are TRBV5-1 and TRBJ1-2, with TRBD1 matching 7 bases. Germline CDR1 SGHRS, CDR2 YFSETQ. This CDR3 has 19 amino acids. The junction had 18 bases not matched to a gene; V was cut back by 3 bases and J by 1 base. The CDR3 bases are TGCGCCAGCAGCTCACATGGAGGCCGGGACAGTAAGCTTAACTATGGCTACACCTTC. Encoded protein: CASSSHGGRDSKLNYGYTF.

The chain employs TRBV5-1 and TRBJ2-7, with 10 bases fitting TRBD1. The CDR3 is 16 residues long. V trimming: 7 bases; J trimming: 3 bases; junction bases outside the gene matches: 13. Germline V gene lookup returns CDR1 SGHRS and CDR2 YFSETQ. The CDR3 protein is CASDLGPGQGSYEQYF. For the CDR3, the DNA is TGCGCCAGCGACCTGGGTCCGGGACAGGGGAGCTACGAGCAGTACTTC.